Listed below are T cell receptor beta chains from one sample, sequenced in a study of identical twins. TCRdb re-called the 5' RACE reads through MiXCR, storing one row per CDR3 protein. The data hold under 250,000 distinct CDR3 sequences, with around a tenth observed a single time. Sequenced input: memory (CD45RO+) T cells sorted from blood. The receptors originated from a woman aged 18-29 years in good health. CDR3s include the opening cysteine and the closing phenylalanine or tryptophan. Fields, in order: J gene, V gene, clone size, D gene, CDR3 protein, CDR3 DNA. The D gene is left open where the match is weak. Some rows have no size entry. The others give once, few or many, or a class for an expanded clone.

TRBJ2-1 | TRBV12-3/TRBV12-4 | NA | NA | CASRISSYNEQFF | TGTGCCAGCAGGATCAGCTCCTACAATGAGCAGTTCTTC
TRBJ2-3 | TRBV9 | many | TRBD1 | CASSRGTGVSTDTQYF | TGTGCCAGCAGCAGGGGGACAGGGGTAAGCACAGATACGCAGTATTTT
TRBJ2-5 | TRBV29-1 | NA | TRBD1 | CSVTNLDRGQETQYF | TGCAGCGTAACCAACCTCGACAGGGGTCAAGAGACCCAGTACTTC
TRBJ2-3 | TRBV7-3 | NA | NA | CASSLISGSTDTQYF | TGTGCCAGCAGCTTAATCAGCGGGAGCACAGATACGCAGTATTTT
TRBJ2-7 | TRBV5-5 | many | NA | CASSLDQQGGSYEQYF | TGTGCCAGCAGCTTGGATCAGCAGGGTGGCTCCTACGAGCAGTACTTC
TRBJ1-1 | TRBV7-8 | medium-sized | NA | CASSFERRNTEAFF | TGTGCCAGCAGCTTTGAGCGCAGGAACACTGAAGCTTTCTTT
TRBJ1-1 | TRBV5-1 | few | NA | CASRGFTGTFGTEAFF | TGCGCCAGCAGGGGTTTTACAGGGACCTTCGGGACTGAAGCTTTCTTT
TRBJ2-3 | TRBV20-1 | few | TRBD2 | CSAVPGLATSTDTQYF | TGCAGTGCTGTCCCGGGACTAGCGACGAGCACAGATACGCAGTATTTT
TRBJ2-3 | TRBV9 | NA | TRBD2 | CASSVTSGPHTDTQYF | TGTGCCAGCAGCGTCACTAGCGGGCCCCACACAGATACGCAGTATTTT
TRBJ1-4 | TRBV7-2 | few | TRBD1 | CASSIYRGKLFF | TGTGCCAGCAGCATTTACAGGGGTAAACTGTTTTTT
TRBJ1-6 | TRBV3-1 | NA | NA | CASCQAGRPNSPLHF | TGTGCCTCCTGCCAAGCGGGGAGGCCTAATTCACCCCTCCACTTT
TRBJ2-3 | TRBV7-3 | few | NA | CASSLGGGFADTQYF | TGTGCCAGCAGCTTGGGGGGTGGGTTCGCAGATACGCAGTATTTT
TRBJ2-3 | TRBV7-9 | few | NA | CASSHHGKTSTDTQYF | TGTGCCAGCAGTCACCACGGAAAGACTAGCACAGATACGCAGTATTTT
TRBJ1-1 | TRBV5-1 | NA | NA | CASSFRLNTEAFF | TGCGCCAGCAGCTTCCGTTTGAACACTGAAGCTTTCTTT
TRBJ2-7 | TRBV4-1 | many | TRBD2 | CASSHERGSLYEQYF | TGCGCCAGCAGCCACGAGCGGGGGTCCCTCTACGAGCAGTACTTC
TRBJ2-3 | TRBV24-1 | NA | NA | CATSDSAAVNTDTQYF | TGTGCCACCAGTGATTCTGCAGCCGTCAATACAGATACGCAGTATTTT
TRBJ2-5 | TRBV2 | few | NA | CASSEGTWEETQYF | TGTGCCAGCAGTGAAGGAACTTGGGAGGAGACCCAGTACTTC
TRBJ2-3 | TRBV12-3/TRBV12-4 | many | TRBD2 | CASSSTSGTSYTDTQYF | TGTGCCAGCAGTTCGACTAGCGGGACTAGCTACACAGATACGCAGTATTTT
TRBJ2-1 | TRBV15 | NA | TRBD2 | CATSTRRGANEQFF | TGTGCCACCAGCACAAGGCGGGGGGCCAATGAGCAGTTCTTC
TRBJ2-2 | TRBV7-6 | NA | TRBD1 | CASSLDPDRDPTGELFF | TGTGCCAGCAGCTTAGACCCCGACAGGGACCCCACCGGGGAGCTGTTTTTT
TRBJ2-1 | TRBV20-1 | NA | TRBD2 | CSAPAGTRFGEQFF | TGCAGTGCTCCAGCCGGGACTAGATTCGGTGAGCAGTTCTTC
TRBJ2-2 | TRBV29-1 | NA | NA | CSVTEIYTGELFF | TGCAGCGTGACCGAAATTTACACCGGGGAGCTGTTTTTT
TRBJ2-7 | TRBV2 | many | NA | CASTPPSEQYF | TGTGCCAGCACTCCCCCGTCCGAGCAGTACTTC
TRBJ2-5 | TRBV4-1 | NA | NA | CASSQVGPSGTQYF | TGCGCCAGCAGCCAGGTCGGACCTAGTGGGACCCAGTACTTC
TRBJ1-1 | TRBV20-1 | NA | NA | CSANTAVNTEAFF | TGCAGTGCCAACACGGCAGTGAACACTGAAGCTTTCTTT
TRBJ2-2 | TRBV6-2/TRBV6-3 | few | NA | CASSYTLGELFF | TGTGCCAGCAGCTACACTCTAGGCGAGCTGTTTTTT
TRBJ2-5 | TRBV7-2 | many | TRBD2 | CASSLGVSGRETQYF | TGTGCCAGCAGCTTAGGGGTTAGCGGGAGGGAGACCCAGTACTTC
TRBJ1-5 | TRBV18 | NA | NA | CASSPRQGNQPQHF | TGTGCCAGCTCACCTCGGCAGGGTAATCAGCCCCAGCATTTT
TRBJ1-2 | TRBV10-3 | few | NA | CAISRRTYGYTF | TGTGCCATCAGCAGACGGACCTATGGCTACACCTTC
TRBJ1-3 | TRBV20-1 | NA | NA | CSARVQNTIYF | TGCAGTGCTAGAGTACAGAACACCATATATTTT
TRBJ2-1 | TRBV4-1 | NA | TRBD2 | CASSRGREDNEQFF | TGCGCCAGCAGCCGCGGGAGAGAGGACAATGAGCAGTTCTTC
TRBJ2-7 | TRBV20-1 | NA | TRBD1 | CSASTGEIHEQYF | TGCAGTGCTAGTACAGGGGAAATCCACGAGCAGTACTTC
TRBJ1-5 | TRBV28 | NA | TRBD1 | CASQQGFQPQHF | TGTGCCAGCCAACAGGGGTTTCAGCCCCAGCATTTT
TRBJ1-2 | TRBV5-1 | many | TRBD1 | CASRPQGAAAIYGYTF | TGCGCCAGCAGACCACAGGGGGCTGCGGCCATATATGGCTACACCTTC
TRBJ2-7 | TRBV20-1 | many | NA | CSAAVGYEQYF | TGCAGTGCTGCGGTCGGTTACGAGCAGTACTTC
TRBJ1-6 | TRBV12-3/TRBV12-4 | few | TRBD1 | CASTRTGAYNSPLHF | TGTGCCAGCACTCGGACAGGGGCCTATAATTCACCCCTCCACTTT